This T cell receptor (beta chain) was recorded in a study of blood T cell repertoires in COVID-19. Turning to the study itself: The origin of the acute and convalescent COVID-19 samples was the United States, Italy and Spain.

Sequencing used immunoSEQ multiplex PCR; TCRdb keeps in-frame clones, though not all of them. The sample gives about 170,000 clones, about 80% of which show up once; 22% is in the top ten. The receptor was isolated from a woman of 80 years or more with acute or convalescent COVID-19. Material for sequencing was peripheral blood.

The CDR3: CASSEKRAGNNEQFF. Here the CDR3 DNA reads TGTGCCAGCAGTGAAAAGCGGGCAGGGAACAATGAGCAGTTCTTC. V usage is TRBV2 and J usage is TRBJ2-1; weak D call: TRBD2 (6 bases). The germline V and J ends were trimmed by 2 bases and 5 bases, with 13 bases remaining between them. This CDR3 is built from 15 residues. Germline values: CDR1 SNHLY, CDR2 FYNNEI.